Below are 2 T cell receptor beta chains sequenced from a single sample in a study of T-cell reconstitution after alpha-beta-depleted transplantation in children (dated by TCRdb to between 2015 and 2016). Overall study results and their limits: Hyperexpanded clone frequencies declined over subsequent months; after one year, T-cell counts and TCRbeta diversity were mostly attributed to newly produced T cells.

The antigens these receptors bind are not known. Interpreted using the paper, the treatment or condition label stands for: allogeneic hematopoietic cell transplantation with graft depleted of TCRalphabeta T cells and CD19 B cells. Library prep was done by PCR. TCRdb lists the instrument as Illumina HiSeq 2500. To normalize quantification of the TCRbeta repertoire, the TCR libraries were built with molecular barcoding that relied on unique molecular identifiers. The public reads were run again by TCRdb, first through fastp at Q25 and then through MiXCR, and only productive beta chains were kept. Each CDR3 protein appears once, grouped with its most common genes and DNA. Across this sample there are some 300,000 distinct CDR3 sequences, with nearly 8% seen only once. The top ten hold about 8.2% of the sample. The source material was peripheral blood, sampled 360 days after TCRalphabeta/CD19-depleted stem cell transplant. Every receptor here comes from a female patient between 2 and 15 years old who had a stem cell transplant for Fanconi anemia, so the T cells may come from the graft donor.

The sample holds many counts of this clonotype. The chain combines TRBV20-1 with TRBJ2-7, with D possibly matching TRBD1 (5 bases). CDR3 length: 12 amino acids. Trimming removed 1 base at V and 5 bases at J, with 9 bases between. Germline CDR1 is DFQATT and CDR2 is SNEGSKA (reference sequence). The CDR3 DNA follows: TGCAGTGCTAGAGCAGGGTGGAACGAGCAGTACTTC. It yields the protein CSARAGWNEQYF.

The gene calls are TRBV20-1 and TRBJ1-1; D gene ambiguous. Germline CDR1 and CDR2: DFQATT and SNEGSKA (reference sequence). Trimming took off 4 bases at V and 1 base at J, with 19 bases between the two ends. This CDR3 region has 16 residues. Here the CDR3 reads CSATIVGLLTNTEAFF. The CDR3 nucleotides are TGCAGTGCTACCATCGTTGGACTTCTGACGAACACTGAAGCTTTCTTT.